The 19 T cell receptor beta chains listed next were all sequenced from one sample in a study of glioma-infiltrating T cells. Amplification of TCR alpha and beta CDR3 regions from RNA used iRepertoire nested multiplex PCR. MiXCR was run by TCRdb on the multiplex PCR reads, yielding one entry per CDR3 protein. The sample includes some 120,000 distinct CDR3 sequences, roughly 24% of them seen just once. The sequenced sample consisted of glioma tissue, nonneoplastic brain tissue, or PBMCs (not recorded which). These receptors were collected from a human donor with low-grade glioma or glioblastoma, undergoing nonglioma brain surgery, or in good health (not recorded which).

This clonotype was picked up many times. This CDR3 is CASSQDLGLAGGWGSTDTQYF. CDR3 DNA: TGTGCCAGCAGCCAAGATTTGGGACTAGCGGGAGGGTGGGGAAGCACAGATACGCAGTATTTT. The chain recombines TRBV3-1 with TRBJ2-3, with TRBD2 identical over 16 bases. The CDR3 spans 21 residues. Germline V lookup: CDR1 LGHDT, CDR2 YNNKEL (reference sequence). The V gene end was trimmed by 0 bases and the J gene end by 0 bases; junction bases not matched to a gene: 9.

This clonotype appeared a few times. Being one base from a much bigger clone, this may be a read error. The chain has TRBV7-2 and TRBJ2-1; possible D gene TRBD2, 5 bases. The CDR3 consists of 13 residues. The germline gives CDR1 SGHTA, CDR2 FQGNSA. The CDR3 protein is CASRLAYANEQFF. The DNA for the CDR3 is TGTGCCAGCCGCTTAGCGTATGCTAATGAGCAGTTCTTC.

This sequence joins TRBV4-3 and TRBJ1-1, with 9 bases matching TRBD1. Unmatched junction bases numbered 6, after V lost 5 bases and J lost 5 bases. The CDR3 runs 14 residues. From germline, CDR1 is LGHNA and CDR2 YSLEER. This chain's CDR3 is CASSTQGQGTEAFF. The CDR3 nucleotides are TGCGCCAGCAGCACCCAGGGACAGGGAACTGAAGCTTTCTTT.

With respect to this clonotype: The CDR3 end shows no conserved phenylalanine or tryptophan, and so a read error is likely. The rearrangement uses TRBV27 and TRBJ2-7; TRBD1 aligns across 8 bases. Germline lookup yields CDR1 MNHEY and CDR2 SMNVEV (reference sequence). CDR3 size: 14 residues. In DNA, the CDR3 is TGTGCCAGCAGTCCCGGGACAGGTTCCTACGGGCAGTACCTC. Residues: CASSPGTGSYGQYL.

This clonotype has just a few counts. The J gene is TRBJ1-1, the V gene TRBV5-6; D call uncertain. V lost 4 bases to trimming and J lost 4 bases, with 11 bases between them. The CDR3 has 13 residues. Germline V gives CDR1 SGHDT, CDR2 YYEEEE. The CDR3 DNA follows: TGTGCCAGCAGCCGGGAACTTTTCACTGAAGCTTTCTTT. Translating it yields CASSRELFTEAFF.

The chain employs TRBV11-2 and TRBJ1-1; D is ambiguous. Per the germline V gene, CDR1 is SGHAT and CDR2 is FQNNGV. V was clipped by 5 bases and J by 4 bases, with 17 bases between them. This CDR3 contains 15 residues. The CDR3 protein is CASSPHYGLATEAFF. The CDR3 nucleotides are TGTGCCAGCAGCCCACACTACGGGCTGGCCACTGAAGCTTTCTTT.

This clonotype was picked up many times. This sequence joins TRBV7-3 and TRBJ2-7; D gene unclear. The CDR3 has 15 amino acids. Per the germline V gene, CDR1 is SGHTA and CDR2 is FQGTGA. Trimming pared 5 bases from V and 3 bases from J, leaving 17 bases between. The CDR3 here is CASSPSVGPIYEQYF. CDR3 bases: TGTGCCAGCAGCCCCAGCGTGGGCCCTATCTACGAGCAGTACTTC.

There are many counts of this clonotype. One end of the junction varies from germline; a read error may be responsible. The chain has TRBV10-3 and TRBJ2-3; tentative D call: TRBD1 (6 bases). The CDR3 is made up of 14 amino acids. Germline CDR1 reads ENHRY; CDR2 reads SYGVKD. The CDR3 is CAISGDTSTDAQYF. In DNA form, the CDR3 reads TGTGCCATCAGTGGGGACACGTCCACAGATGCGCAGTATTTT.

Concerning this clonotype itself: Possible read error: a much larger clone is one base away. V gene TRBV11-2 combines with J gene TRBJ2-7; 7 bases fit TRBD2. CDR1 and CDR2 from the germline V gene are SGHAT and FQNNGV. The CDR3 contains 16 residues. The CDR3 loop is CASSLTSAGASYEKYF. CDR3 nucleotides: TGTGCCAGCAGCTTAACTTCGGCGGGAGCCAGCTACGAGAAGTACTTC.

This clonotype came up many times. The gene calls are TRBV6-1 and TRBJ2-3; D not certain. The V gene's germline CDR1 is MNHNS and CDR2 SASEGT. V was cut by 8 bases and J by 2 bases, with 20 bases left in between. CDR3 length equals 16 residues. CDR3 sequence reads: CASQEVASKDTDTQYF. In nucleotides, the CDR3 is TGTGCCAGCCAAGAAGTAGCCTCTAAGGACACAGATACGCAGTATTTT.

This clonotype was seen repeatedly, ten times or more. The chain is built from TRBV4-2 and TRBJ2-7, with 16 positions matching TRBD2. The germline V gene encodes CDR1 LGHNA and CDR2 YNFKEQ. The V and J ends lost 3 bases and 4 bases, in that order; junction bases with no gene match: 0. The CDR3 covers 15 residues. CDR3 sequence (DNA): TGTGCCAGCAGCCAGGGACTAGCGGGAGGGTACGAGCAGTACTTC. Translating it yields CASSQGLAGGYEQYF.

At least ten counts were recorded for this clonotype. V and J are TRBV7-2 and TRBJ1-1, with D unresolved. This CDR3 spans 14 amino acids. Trimming cost V 5 bases and J 3 bases, with 13 bases left between them. Germline values: CDR1 SGHTA, CDR2 FQGNSA. CDR3 in DNA: TGTGCCAGCAGCATACGCAGCCGGGACACTGAAGCTTTCTTT. This gives the protein CASSIRSRDTEAFF.

This clonotype was observed a handful of times. The rearrangement links TRBV19 to TRBJ1-1; no clear D. Germline-derived CDR1 and CDR2 are LNHDA and SQIVND (reference sequence). This CDR3 comprises 14 residues. Trimming stripped 4 bases from V and 0 bases from J, with 9 bases between. CDR3 sequence: CASSTWGVNTEAFF. As DNA, the CDR3 is TGTGCCAGTAGTACGTGGGGTGTGAACACTGAAGCTTTCTTT.

This clonotype has ten or more counts. The chain has TRBV28 and TRBJ2-1; 9 bases match TRBD1. This CDR3 region has 20 residues. CDR1 MDHEN and CDR2 SYDVKM come from the germline V gene. The V and J ends lost 3 bases and 6 bases, in that order; junction bases with no gene match: 21. CDR3 nucleotide sequence: TGTGCCAGCAGTTTCCGCTCCTCGGGACAGGGCAGTACTAGGCGCAATGAGCAGTTCTTC. This codes for CASSFRSSGQGSTRRNEQFF.

At least ten counts were recorded for this clonotype. This chain links TRBV7-6 with TRBJ2-7; weak D call: TRBD1 (6 bases). V lost 2 bases and J 2 bases, leaving 13 bases between the germline ends. Germline CDR1 SGHVS, CDR2 FNYEAQ. The CDR3 spans 15 residues. For the CDR3, the DNA is TGTGCCAGCAGCTTATCGGGGCAGGGGACCTACGAGCAGTACTTC. Translating it yields CASSLSGQGTYEQYF.

The genes are TRBV19 and TRBJ1-5, with 9 bases fitting TRBD1. Germline CDR1 is LNHDA and CDR2 is SQIVND (reference sequence). The CDR3 is 14 residues long. Trimming at V came to 5 bases and at J to 6 bases, leaving 5 bases not matched to a gene. CDR3: CASSRQGEGQPQHF. CDR3 nucleotide sequence: TGTGCCAGTAGTCGACAGGGGGAGGGTCAGCCCCAGCATTTT.

The table lists this clonotype with many counts. This chain uses TRBV28 with TRBJ1-5; possible D gene TRBD1, 5 bases. CDR1 MDHEN and CDR2 SYDVKM come from the germline V gene. V gave up 3 bases and J gave up 1 base, with 10 bases separating them. This CDR3 is built from 15 residues. CDR3 amino acids: CASSLSGGSNQPQHF. The CDR3 DNA is TGTGCCAGCAGTTTGTCGGGGGGAAGCAATCAGCCCCAGCATTTT.

The sample holds many counts of this clonotype. The rearrangement joins TRBV4-1 to TRBJ2-1, with 7 bases fitting TRBD2. The CDR3 sequence is 12 residues long. The J segment lost 9 bases and the V segment lost 1 base, leaving 0 bases of the junction unmatched. Germline CDR1 MGHRA, CDR2 YSYEKL. CDR3 residues: CASSQAGGEQFF. CDR3 nucleotide sequence: TGCGCCAGCAGCCAAGCGGGAGGTGAGCAGTTCTTC.

Notes on this clonotype: One base away lies a much larger clone, so this may be a sequencing read error. The gene calls are TRBV4-1 and TRBJ2-3, with D maybe TRBD1 (5 bases). Trimming stripped 0 bases from V and 2 bases from J, with 15 bases between. The CDR3 totals 17 residues. Germline V gene data show CDR1 as MGHRA and CDR2 as YSYEKL. The CDR3 here is CASSQDRRQRNTDTQYF. The CDR3 coding sequence is TGCGCCAGCAGCCAAGATAGGCGACAGAGGAACACAGATACGCAGTATTTT.